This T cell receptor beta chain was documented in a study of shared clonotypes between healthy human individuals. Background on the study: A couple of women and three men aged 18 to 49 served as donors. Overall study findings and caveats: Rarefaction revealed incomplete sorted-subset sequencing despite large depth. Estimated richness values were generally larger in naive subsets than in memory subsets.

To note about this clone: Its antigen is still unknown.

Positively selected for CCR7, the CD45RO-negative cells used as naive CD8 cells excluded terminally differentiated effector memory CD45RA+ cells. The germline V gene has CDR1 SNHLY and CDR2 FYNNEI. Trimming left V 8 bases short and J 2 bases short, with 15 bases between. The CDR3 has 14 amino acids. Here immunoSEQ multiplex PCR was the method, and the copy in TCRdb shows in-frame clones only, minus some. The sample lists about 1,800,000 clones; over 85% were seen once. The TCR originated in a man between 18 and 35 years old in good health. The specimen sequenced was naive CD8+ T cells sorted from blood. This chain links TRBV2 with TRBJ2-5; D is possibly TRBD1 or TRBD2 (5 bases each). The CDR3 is CASLTRGWQETQYF. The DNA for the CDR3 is TGTGCCAGCCTCACGAGGGGATGGCAAGAGACCCAGTACTTC.